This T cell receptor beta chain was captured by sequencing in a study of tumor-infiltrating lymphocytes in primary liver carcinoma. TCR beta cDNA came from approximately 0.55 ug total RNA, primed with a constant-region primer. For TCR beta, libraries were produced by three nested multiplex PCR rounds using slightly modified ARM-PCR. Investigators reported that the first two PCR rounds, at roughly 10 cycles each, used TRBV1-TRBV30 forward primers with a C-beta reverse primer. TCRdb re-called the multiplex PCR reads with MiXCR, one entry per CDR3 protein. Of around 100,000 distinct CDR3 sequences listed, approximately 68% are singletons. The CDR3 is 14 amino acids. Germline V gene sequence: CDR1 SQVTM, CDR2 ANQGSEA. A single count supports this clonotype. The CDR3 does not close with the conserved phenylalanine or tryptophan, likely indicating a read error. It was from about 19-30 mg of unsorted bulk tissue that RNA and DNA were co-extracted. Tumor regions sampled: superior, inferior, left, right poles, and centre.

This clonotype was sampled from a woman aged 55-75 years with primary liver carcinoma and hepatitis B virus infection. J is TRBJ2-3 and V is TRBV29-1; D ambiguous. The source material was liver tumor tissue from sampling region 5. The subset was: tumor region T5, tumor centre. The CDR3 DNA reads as TGCTGCGTTGATGGTCCAAAGGGCACAGATACGCAGTATCTT. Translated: CCVDGPKGTDTQYL.